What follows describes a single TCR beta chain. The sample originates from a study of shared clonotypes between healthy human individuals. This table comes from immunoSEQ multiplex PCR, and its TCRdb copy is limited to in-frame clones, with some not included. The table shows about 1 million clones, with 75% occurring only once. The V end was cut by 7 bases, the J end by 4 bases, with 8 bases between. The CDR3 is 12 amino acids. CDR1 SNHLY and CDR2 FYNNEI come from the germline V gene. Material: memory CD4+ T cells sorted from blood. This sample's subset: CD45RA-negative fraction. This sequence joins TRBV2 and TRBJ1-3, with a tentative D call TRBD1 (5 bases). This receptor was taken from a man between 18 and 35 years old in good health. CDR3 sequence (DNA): TGTGCCAGCACCGAGGGGGGAAACACCATATATTTT. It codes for CASTEGGNTIYF.